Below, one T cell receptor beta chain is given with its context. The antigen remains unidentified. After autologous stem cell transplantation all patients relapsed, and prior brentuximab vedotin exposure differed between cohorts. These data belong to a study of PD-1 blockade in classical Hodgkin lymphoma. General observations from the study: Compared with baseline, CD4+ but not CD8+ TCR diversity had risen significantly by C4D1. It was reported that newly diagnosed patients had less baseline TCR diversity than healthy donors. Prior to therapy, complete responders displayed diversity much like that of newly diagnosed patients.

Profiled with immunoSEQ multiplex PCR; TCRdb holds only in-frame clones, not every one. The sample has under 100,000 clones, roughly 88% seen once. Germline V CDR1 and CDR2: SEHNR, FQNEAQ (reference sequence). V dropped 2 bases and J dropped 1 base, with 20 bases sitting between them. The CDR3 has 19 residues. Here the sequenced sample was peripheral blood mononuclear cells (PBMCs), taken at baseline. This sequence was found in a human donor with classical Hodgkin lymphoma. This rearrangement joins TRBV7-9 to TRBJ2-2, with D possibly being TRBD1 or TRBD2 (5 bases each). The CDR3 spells CASSLLLNPGRENTGELFF. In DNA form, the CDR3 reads TGTGCCAGCAGCTTACTCCTAAACCCGGGACGGGAGAACACCGGGGAGCTGTTTTTT.